The 20 T cell receptor beta chains below were found in one sample sequenced in a study of T-cell reconstitution after alpha-beta-depleted transplantation in children. Molecular barcoding with unique molecular identifiers was used for the TCRbeta library. A single record per CDR3 protein comes from TCRdb applying MiXCR to the PCR reads. Of approximately 490,000 distinct CDR3 sequences in the sample, 9.5% to 15% are singletons; the top ten hold under 7%. The sequencing here drew on PBMCs from the stem cell graft donor, taken from the stem cell graft. These receptors were obtained from a human donor who donated a stem cell graft to a child with combined immunodeficiency.

This clonotype was seen a single time. A read error may produce the germline difference seen at one junction end. The chain links TRBV7-2 to TRBJ1-1; perhaps TRBD1 as D (6 bases). This CDR3 is 15 amino acids long. CDR1 and CDR2 from the germline V gene are SGHTA and FQGNSA. The CDR3 DNA reads as TGTGCCAGCAGCTCCCCAGGGGAGAGTCACACTGAACCTTTCTTT. Its translation: CASSSPGESHTEPFF.

This clonotype was seen at least ten times. This rearrangement joins TRBV5-6 to TRBJ2-5; possibly TRBD1 for D (6 bases). Per the germline V gene, CDR1 is SGHDT and CDR2 is YYEEEE. The CDR3 totals 16 residues. V was pared by 1 base and J by 0 bases, with 13 bases between. The CDR3: CASSLKSRGYQETQYF. The DNA for the CDR3 is TGTGCCAGCAGCTTGAAATCGAGGGGGTACCAAGAGACCCAGTACTTC. Complete variable domain (other parts from reference TRBV5-6 and TRBJ2-5): DAGVTQSPTHLIKTRGQQVTLRCSPKSGHDTVSWYQQALGQGPQFIFQYYEEEERQRGNFPDRFSGHQFPNYSSELNVNALLLGDSALYLCASSLKSRGYQETQYFGPGTRLLVL.

This chain connects TRBV7-9 to TRBJ2-3, with D perhaps being TRBD1 or TRBD2 (6 bases each). Germline values: CDR1 SEHNR, CDR2 FQNEAQ (reference sequence). Trimming stripped 6 bases from V and 8 bases from J, with 24 bases between. The CDR3 extends over 16 amino acids. The CDR3 region is CASSIPRRGTNPTQYF. For the CDR3, the DNA is TGTGCCAGCAGTATTCCCCGTCGCGGGACAAACCCTACGCAGTATTTT. Based on the CDR3 plus reference TRBV7-9 and TRBJ2-3, the full variable domain is DTGVSQNPRHKITKRGQNVTFRCDPISEHNRLYWYRQTLGQGPEFLTYFQNEAQLEKSRLLSDRFSAERPKGSFSTLEIQRTEQGDSAMYLCASSIPRRGTNPTQYFGPGTRLTVL.

This clonotype was seen a few times. CDR3 residues: CASSPRDFRPYEQYF. The CDR3 DNA reads TGTGCCAGCAGTCCCAGGGACTTTCGACCTTACGAGCAGTACTTC. The gene calls are TRBV6-2 or TRBV6-3 and TRBJ2-7; TRBD2 is a possible D gene (6 bases). Germline V gene lookup returns CDR1 MNHEY and CDR2 SVGEGT. The CDR3 totals 15 residues. V lost 5 bases and J 4 bases, leaving 18 bases between the germline ends.

J is TRBJ2-5 and V is TRBV5-1; 12 nucleotides line up with TRBD2. CDR1 SGHRS and CDR2 YFSETQ come from the germline V gene. Trimming cost V 6 bases and J 5 bases; bases outside gene matches: 2. CDR3 size: 13 residues. The CDR3 coding sequence is TGCGCCAGCACTAGCGGGGGGGCGGAGACCCAGTACTTC. It is translated as CASTSGGAETQYF.

This clonotype was seen repeatedly, ten times or more. The rearrangement links TRBV12-3 or TRBV12-4 to TRBJ2-3; D not certain. This CDR3 is built from 14 residues. V dropped 2 bases and J dropped 1 base, with 7 bases sitting between them. This CDR3 reads CASSLNTGTDTQYF. CDR3 coding DNA: TGTGCCAGCAGTTTAAATACCGGCACAGATACGCAGTATTTT.

This clonotype has more than one count but fewer than ten. The chain uses TRBV11-3 and TRBJ2-7, with a weak D call TRBD1 (6 bases). The CDR3 consists of 15 residues. CDR1 and CDR2 (germline): SGHNT, YENEEA. Trimming took 4 bases from V and 2 from J, leaving 15 bases between them. The CDR3 protein is CASSSPTGLAYEQYF. The CDR3 bases are TGTGCCAGCAGCTCACCGACAGGTCTAGCCTACGAGCAGTACTTC.

The sample holds a few counts of this clonotype. This chain uses TRBV6-4 with TRBJ2-3; D is possibly TRBD1 (6 bases). V dropped 3 bases and J dropped 4 bases, with 14 bases sitting between them. This CDR3 has 15 amino acids. Looked up from germline, CDR1 is MRHNA and CDR2 is SNTAGT. The CDR3, as DNA: TGTGCCAGCAGTGAAGAGGCAGGGGAAGCAGATACGCAGTATTTT. It codes for CASSEEAGEADTQYF.

This clonotype appeared a few times. The chain is built from TRBV28 and TRBJ1-5; TRBD1 matches 11 bases. CDR1 and CDR2 from the germline V gene are MDHEN and SYDVKM. V shed 8 bases, J shed 4 bases, and the junction held 7 bases outside the gene matches. This CDR3 region has 15 residues. The CDR3 DNA reads as TGTGCCAGCTCCGGACAGGGGGCGCAAAATCAGCCCCAGCATTTT. Its protein product is CASSGQGAQNQPQHF.

The chain carries TRBV24-1 and TRBJ2-2; a weak D match, TRBD1 (6 bases). V was pared by 5 bases and J by 6 bases, with 12 bases between. This CDR3 has 14 amino acids. Germline CDR1 is KGHDR and CDR2 is SFDVKD. The CDR3 sequence is CATSVEGESGELFF. The CDR3 DNA reads TGTGCCACCAGTGTCGAGGGGGAATCCGGGGAGCTGTTTTTT.

A few counts support this clonotype. This chain connects TRBV12-3 or TRBV12-4 to TRBJ2-3, with TRBD2 matching over 10 bases. The CDR3 runs 16 residues. V dropped 4 bases and J dropped 4; count of bases not matched to a gene: 8. The chain's CDR3 is CASSSGLAPLADTQYF. CDR3 nucleotides: TGTGCCAGCAGTTCGGGACTAGCGCCATTGGCAGATACGCAGTATTTT.

The chain carries TRBV29-1 and TRBJ1-2; tentative D call: TRBD1 (5 bases). The CDR3 sequence is 14 residues long. V was cut by 1 base and J by 1 base, with 10 bases left in between. Germline V lookup: CDR1 SQVTM, CDR2 ANQGSEA. The CDR3 nucleotides are TGCAGCGTTGAAGGAGCAGGGAATAACTATGGCTACACCTTC. Its translation: CSVEGAGNNYGYTF.

In this sample, this clonotype turned up many times. V and J are TRBV20-1 and TRBJ1-1; 11 bases align to TRBD1. J gave up 3 bases and V 2 bases, and 11 bases lay outside the gene matches. Looked up from germline, CDR1 is DFQATT and CDR2 is SNEGSKA (reference sequence). CDR3 length: 17 amino acids. The CDR3 region is CSARSWTGGPGDTEAFF. In DNA form, the CDR3 reads TGCAGTGCTAGAAGTTGGACAGGGGGCCCTGGGGACACTGAAGCTTTCTTT.

J is TRBJ2-2 and V is TRBV28; either TRBD1 or TRBD2 may supply D (6 bases each). The germline V gene has CDR1 MDHEN and CDR2 SYDVKM. V was shortened by 6 bases and J by 5 bases, with 19 bases between the two germline ends. This CDR3 has 16 amino acids. The CDR3 here is CASRPLGGTKTGELFF. In nucleotides, the CDR3 is TGTGCCAGCAGACCCCTTGGGGGGACAAAAACCGGGGAGCTGTTTTTT.

The chain employs TRBV5-4 and TRBJ2-3, with TRBD1 matching 7 bases. The V and J ends lost 4 bases and 0 bases, in that order; junction bases with no gene match: 8. Germline lookup yields CDR1 SGHNT and CDR2 YYREEE (reference sequence). This CDR3 has 16 residues. CDR3: CASSVPGQLSTDTQYF. DNA of the CDR3: TGTGCCAGCAGCGTACCGGGACAGCTGAGCACAGATACGCAGTATTTT.

This clonotype was detected ten times or more. The V and J genes are TRBV6-4 and TRBJ2-3; 14 bases agree with TRBD2. Germline CDR1 is MRHNA and CDR2 is SNTAGT. The CDR3 consists of 16 residues. The ends lost 2 bases at V and 3 bases at J; junction bases unmatched: 1. The CDR3 region is CASSDGTSGGTDTQYF. DNA of the CDR3: TGTGCCAGCAGTGACGGGACTAGCGGGGGAACAGATACGCAGTATTTT.

A few counts support this clonotype. The chain is built from TRBV12-3 or TRBV12-4 and TRBJ2-1; D unclear. This CDR3 contains 15 residues. V was trimmed by 6 bases and J by 6 bases, leaving 18 bases between them. The CDR3 is CASSKPPAVFNEQFF. As DNA, the CDR3 is TGTGCCAGCAGCAAACCTCCGGCTGTCTTCAATGAGCAGTTCTTC.

The chain uses TRBV19 and TRBJ1-1; tentative D call: TRBD1 (6 bases). CDR1 LNHDA and CDR2 SQIVND come from the germline V gene (reference sequence). The CDR3 loop spans 13 amino acids. The ends were cut back, 4 bases at V and 1 base at J, with 7 bases in the middle. For the CDR3, the DNA is TGTGCCAGTAGTACACAGGGGAACACTGAAGCTTTCTTT. This gives the protein CASSTQGNTEAFF.

This clonotype was seen more than once but under ten times. The gene calls are TRBV6-2 or TRBV6-3 and TRBJ2-3; 8 bases match TRBD1. V shed 5 bases, J shed 5 bases, and the junction held 12 bases outside the gene matches. This CDR3 comprises 16 residues. CDR1 is MNHEY and CDR2 is SVGEGT in the germline V gene. The CDR3 here is CASSARQGTPLDTQYF. For the CDR3, the DNA is TGTGCCAGCAGTGCACGACAGGGGACCCCACTAGATACGCAGTATTTT.

The J gene is TRBJ2-7, the V gene TRBV4-2; D is unresolved. CDR1 is LGHNA, CDR2 YNFKEQ, per germline. V lost 1 base and J lost 10, with 11 bases in between. This CDR3 comprises 12 residues. The CDR3 is CASSQGVFFQYF. Here the CDR3 DNA reads TGTGCCAGCAGCCAAGGAGTATTCTTCCAGTACTTC.